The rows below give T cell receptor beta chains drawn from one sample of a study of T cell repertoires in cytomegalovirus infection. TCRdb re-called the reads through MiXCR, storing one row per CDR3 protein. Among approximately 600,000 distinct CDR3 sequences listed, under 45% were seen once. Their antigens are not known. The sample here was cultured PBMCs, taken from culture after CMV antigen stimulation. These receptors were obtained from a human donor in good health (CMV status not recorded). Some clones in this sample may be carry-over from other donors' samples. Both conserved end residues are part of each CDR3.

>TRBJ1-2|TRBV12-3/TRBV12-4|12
CASSPGLGGYTF
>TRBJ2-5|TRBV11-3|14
CASSSQDSGETQYF
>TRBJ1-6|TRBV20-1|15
CSAQLGSSYNSPLHF
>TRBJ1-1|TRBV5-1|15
CASTLWAGMNTEAFF
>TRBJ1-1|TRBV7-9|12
CASTRLQDEAFF
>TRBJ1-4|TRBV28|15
CASSQPRLTNEKLFF
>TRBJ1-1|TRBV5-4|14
CASSRDRVATEAFF
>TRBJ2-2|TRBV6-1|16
CASRPDRLANTGELFF
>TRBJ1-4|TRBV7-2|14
CASSLVGLKSELFF
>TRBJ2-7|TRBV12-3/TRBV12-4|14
CASSPPGGGYEQYF
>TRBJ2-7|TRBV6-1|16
CASSGRWGSGVYEQYF
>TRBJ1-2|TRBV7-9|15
CASSNPDQGDYGYTF
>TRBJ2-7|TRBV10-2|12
CASSENPPSQYF
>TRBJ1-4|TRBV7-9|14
CASNTPGRDEKLFF
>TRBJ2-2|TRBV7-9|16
CASGIQQGENTGELFF
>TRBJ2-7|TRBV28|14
CASRTGTGGGEQYF
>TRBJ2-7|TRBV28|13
CASSAGLGDEQYF
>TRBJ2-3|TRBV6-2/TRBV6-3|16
CASMASGRGLTDTQYF
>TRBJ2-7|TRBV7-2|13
CASSVAGAYEQYF
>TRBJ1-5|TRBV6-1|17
CASSESRSRGGNQPQHF
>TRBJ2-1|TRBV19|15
CASSPDGGPYNEQFF
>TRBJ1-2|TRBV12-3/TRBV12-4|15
CASSFSGTELAGYTF
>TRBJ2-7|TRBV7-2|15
CASSLVGTGMGEQYF
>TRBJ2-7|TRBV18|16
CASSRGTSGSSYEQYF
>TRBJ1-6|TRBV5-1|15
CASSLAGQPNSPLHF
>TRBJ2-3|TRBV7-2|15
CASSVGLTMGNTQYF
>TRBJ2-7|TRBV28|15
CASSDPGTGSYEQYF
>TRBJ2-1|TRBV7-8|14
CASSLAGRTSEQFF
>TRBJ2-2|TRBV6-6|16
CASSYGLSSGTGELFF